This T cell receptor beta chain comes out of a study of blood T cell repertoires in COVID-19. Study-level background: Sources were T cells, B-cell-depleted T cells, or PBMCs; the material itself was cDNA or gDNA.

Generated by immunoSEQ multiplex PCR, the TCRdb table keeps only in-frame clones and is missing some. The sample has a few hundred thousand clones; 88% are singletons. This clone was seen a few times. Germline CDR1 reads MDHEN; CDR2 reads SYDVKM. The CDR3 is 13 residues long. V was clipped by 6 bases and J by 4 bases, with 10 bases between them. Seattle cases were enrolled at active infection and followed longitudinally. V usage is TRBV28 and J usage is TRBJ1-3; tentatively, D is TRBD1 (6 bases). The sequencing sample was made of peripheral blood. The source of this sequence is a woman between 25 and 40 years old with COVID-19, enrolled during active disease. The CDR3 DNA reads TGTGCCAGCAGACAGGGATCGGGAAACACCATATATTTT. Its translation is CASRQGSGNTIYF.